The clone carrying this T cell receptor beta chain was observed at least ten times. Antigen unknown. Germline CDR1 SQVTM, CDR2 ANQGSEA. The V end lost 4 bases, the J end lost 3 bases, and 18 bases lay between the germline ends. The CDR3 has 15 residues. The data derive from a study of human T cells and chemical hapten exposure. Whole-study context: All through the roughly 23-week study, the scalp of each patient received diphenylcyclopropenone doses weekly.

This sample's time point: patch test 2, 6 weeks after DPC sensitization. The treatment here: therapeutic diphenylcyclopropenone sensitization with weekly scalp DPC. The drawing of blood occurred before each patch test was applied. Study-wide findings and caveats: DPC sensitization did not alter TCRs above 1 in 1000 frequency.

The authors' processing: A typical sample had some 87,000 TCRs, with about 20,000 to 750,000 overall. A single record per CDR3 protein comes from TCRdb applying MiXCR to the RACE reads. The V and J calls come from TCRdb's annotation, not from the publication. This sample has about 85,000 distinct CDR3 sequences; around 10% occur once, and the top ten carry roughly 1.5%. The chain employs TRBV29-1 and TRBJ1-1; TRBD1 is a possible D gene (5 bases). The sequence was collected from a man aged 18 to 29 with alopecia areata. Some clones in this sample may be carry-over from other donors' samples. The source material was whole blood, sampled in connection with sensitization to the hapten diphenylcyclopropenone (DPC). The CDR3 is CSVGDPTIGDTEAFF. CDR3 sequence (DNA): TGCAGCGTTGGGGACCCTACCATAGGGGACACTGAAGCTTTCTTT.